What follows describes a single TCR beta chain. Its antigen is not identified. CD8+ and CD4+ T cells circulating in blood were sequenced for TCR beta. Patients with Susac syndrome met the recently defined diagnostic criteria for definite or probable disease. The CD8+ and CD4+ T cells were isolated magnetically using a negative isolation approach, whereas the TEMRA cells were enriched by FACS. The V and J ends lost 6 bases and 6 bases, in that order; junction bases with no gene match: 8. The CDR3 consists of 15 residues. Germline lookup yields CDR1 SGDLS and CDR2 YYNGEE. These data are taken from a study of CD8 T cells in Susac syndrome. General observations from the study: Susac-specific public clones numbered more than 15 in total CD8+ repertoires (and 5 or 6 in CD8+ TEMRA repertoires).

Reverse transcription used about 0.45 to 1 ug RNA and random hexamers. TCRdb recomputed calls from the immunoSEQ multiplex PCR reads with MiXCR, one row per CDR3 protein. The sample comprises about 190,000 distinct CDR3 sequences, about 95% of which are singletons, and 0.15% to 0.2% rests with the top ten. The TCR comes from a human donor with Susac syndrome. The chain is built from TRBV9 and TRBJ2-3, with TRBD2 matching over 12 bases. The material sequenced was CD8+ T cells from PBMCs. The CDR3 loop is CASTGGLAGSDTQYF. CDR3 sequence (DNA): TGTGCCAGCACAGGAGGACTAGCGGGGAGCGATACGCAGTATTTT.